This is a list of T cell receptor beta chains from one sample in a study of shared clonotypes between healthy human individuals. Assay: immunoSEQ multiplex PCR; the TCRdb copy retains only in-frame clones and omits some. Among roughly 600,000 clones listed, roughly 98% were seen once. The specimen was naive CD8+ T cells sorted from blood. These TCRs come from a young man in good health. CDR3s include the opening cysteine and the closing phenylalanine or tryptophan. D genes are given only for firm matches.

V gene,J gene,D gene,CDR3 DNA,CDR3 protein
TRBV7-6,TRBJ2-1,NA,TGTGCCAGCAGCAATTGGGGTGAGCAGTTCTTC,CASSNWGEQFF
TRBV9,TRBJ2-3,NA,TGTGCCAGCAGCGTAGTCAGGACAGATACGCAGTATTTT,CASSVVRTDTQYF
TRBV9,TRBJ2-7,NA,TGTGCCAGCAGCTACGGGACTTACAACGAGCAGTACTTC,CASSYGTYNEQYF
TRBV28,TRBJ2-7,NA,TGTGCCAGCAGTTTTAATCGAGGAGGGGGAGCCTACGAGCAGTACTTC,CASSFNRGGGAYEQYF
TRBV29-1,TRBJ2-1,TRBD2,TGCGGGACTAGCGGGAGGTATGAGCAGTTCTTC,CGTSGRYEQFF
TRBV5-4,TRBJ2-7,TRBD1,TGTGCCAGCAGCTGGACAGGGGACGAGCAGTACTTC,CASSWTGDEQYF
TRBV7-2,TRBJ2-7,NA,TGTGCCAGACAAGTAAGAGAGTCGACCTACGAGCAGTACTTC,CARQVRESTYEQYF
TRBV7-2,TRBJ2-7,NA,TGTGCCAGCAGCTTAGCAGGCGTCGGAAGCCCTACGACGCAGTACTTC,CASSLAGVGSPTTQYF
TRBV7-9,TRBJ2-3,TRBD1,TGTGCCAGCAGACGGACAGGGGGCCCCGCCACAGATACGCAGTATTTT,CASRRTGGPATDTQYF
TRBV27,TRBJ2-7,NA,TGTGCCAGCGGAAGAGCGTGGGGATACGAGCAGTACTTC,CASGRAWGYEQYF
TRBV11-3,TRBJ2-2,NA,TGTGCCAGCAGCCCGCCGGGCTACGGGGAGCTGTTTTTT,CASSPPGYGELFF
TRBV11-2,TRBJ2-2,TRBD2,TGTGCCACACCGGGACTACTCGCCGGGGAGCTGTTTTTT,CATPGLLAGELFF